The 21 T cell receptor beta chains reported below all come from one sample, sequenced in a study of T cells in Graves' hyperthyroidism and ophthalmopathy. TCR beta CDR3 regions were amplified from RNA. Primed by the HTBI set, a first-round RT-PCR was run on the TCR CDR3. TCRdb re-derived calls from the multiplex PCR reads in MiXCR, one entry per CDR3 protein. This sample has some 490,000 distinct CDR3 sequences; about 20% occur once, and the top ten carry approximately 49%. What was sequenced was blood. The receptor set was obtained from a woman in her 70s with Graves' ophthalmopathy.

This clonotype was counted a few times. The chain is built from TRBV7-3 and TRBJ1-6, with TRBD1 as a possible D gene (6 bases). From germline, CDR1 is SGHTA and CDR2 FQGTGA. CDR3 length equals 13 residues. V was cut by 5 bases and J by 5 bases, with 7 bases left in between. The CDR3 sequence is CASSRTDNSPLHF. The CDR3 coding sequence is TGTGCCAGCAGCCGGACAGATAATTCACCCCTCCACTTT. The full variable domain, completed using reference TRBV7-3 and TRBJ1-6, is GAGVSQTPSNKVTEKGKYVELRCDPISGHTALYWYRQSLGQGPEFLIYFQGTGAADDSGLPNDRFFAVRPEGSVSTLKIQRTERGDSAVYLCASSRTDNSPLHFGNGTRLTVT.

J is TRBJ2-1 and V is TRBV20-1; D is unclear. CDR3 size: 13 residues. Germline V gene data show CDR1 as DFQATT and CDR2 as SNEGSKA (reference sequence). V lost 5 bases and J 4 bases, leaving 12 bases between the germline ends. As DNA, the CDR3 is TGCAGTGCTTCTAGGGTATCTTACAATGAGCAGTTCTTC. It specifies CSASRVSYNEQFF.

This clonotype was seen repeatedly, ten times or more. This chain links TRBV28 with TRBJ2-5, with 7 bases lining up with TRBD2. The length of the CDR3 is 13 residues. Looked up from germline, CDR1 is MDHEN and CDR2 is SYDVKM. Germline trimming cut 7 bases from V and 5 bases from J; bases unmatched to any gene: 7. Written as DNA, the CDR3 is TGTGCCAGCATCAACCGGGGAGGGGAGACCCAGTACTTC. Its translation: CASINRGGETQYF.

The chain recombines TRBV12-3 or TRBV12-4 with TRBJ1-1; D ambiguous. V was clipped by 2 bases and J by 4 bases, with 11 bases between them. The CDR3 contains 14 residues. CDR3 protein: CASSLNPFATEAFF. The CDR3 nucleotides read TGTGCCAGCAGTTTAAATCCCTTTGCCACTGAAGCTTTCTTT.

The chain has TRBV5-4 and TRBJ2-7, with D uncertain. V lost 0 bases to trimming and J lost 5 bases, with 12 bases between them. The germline V gene has CDR1 SGHNT and CDR2 YYREEE (reference sequence). The CDR3 length is 14 residues. The CDR3 loop reads CASSLDPGSDEQYF. The CDR3 DNA follows: TGTGCCAGCAGCTTGGATCCGGGTTCGGACGAGCAGTACTTC.

There are many counts of this clonotype. This chain joins TRBV2 and TRBJ1-6, with TRBD1 as a possible D gene (6 bases). Germline-derived CDR1 and CDR2 are SNHLY and FYNNEI. V lost 5 bases to trimming and J lost 7 bases, with 9 bases between them. The CDR3 extends over 13 amino acids. CDR3: CASSRTANSPLHF. The CDR3 DNA sequence: TGTGCCAGCAGTCGGACAGCCAATTCACCCCTCCACTTT.

In regard to this clonotype: A much larger clone sits a single nucleotide away, making a read error possible. The chain is built from TRBV12-3 or TRBV12-4 and TRBJ2-5; D is tentatively TRBD1 or TRBD2 (7 bases each). Trimming took 5 bases from V and 4 from J, leaving 17 bases between them. The CDR3 loop spans 15 amino acids. This CDR3 is CASSTSEGGPETQYF. Written as DNA, the CDR3 is TGTGCCAGCAGTACTAGCGAAGGGGGCCCAGAGACCCAGTACTTC.

V is TRBV7-9 and J is TRBJ1-1; no firm D call. CDR1 and CDR2 (germline): SEHNR, FQNEAQ (reference sequence). V shed 2 bases and J shed 5 bases, with 9 bases lying between them. This CDR3 spans 13 amino acids. The CDR3 DNA sequence: TGTGCCAGCAGCTTAATGGAAGCAACTGAAGCTTTCTTT. As protein: CASSLMEATEAFF.

This clonotype was detected a few times. The gene calls are TRBV3-1 and TRBJ2-7; D possibly matches TRBD1 or TRBD2 (6 bases each). This CDR3 contains 14 residues. Germline CDR1 LGHDT, CDR2 YNNKEL (reference sequence). Trimming cost V 4 bases and J 6 bases, with 16 bases left between them. CDR3: CASSPLGGPGEQYF. The CDR3 nucleotides read TGTGCCAGCAGCCCCCTAGGGGGGCCGGGCGAGCAGTACTTC.

The chain couples TRBV9 to TRBJ2-1; D unresolved. Germline CDR1 reads SGDLS; CDR2 reads YYNGEE. V lost 0 bases and J lost 6, with 7 bases in between. The CDR3 length is 13 residues. In nucleotides, the CDR3 is TGTGCCAGCAGCGTAGCTAAAGGCAATGAGCAGTTCTTC. This codes for CASSVAKGNEQFF.

V is TRBV12-3 or TRBV12-4 and J is TRBJ2-3; no clear D gene. CDR3 length equals 14 residues. The germline V and J ends were trimmed by 1 base and 5 bases, with 10 bases remaining between them. CDR3 sequence reads: CASSLVSPLDTQYF. Here the CDR3 DNA reads TGTGCCAGCAGTTTAGTCTCGCCCCTAGATACGCAGTATTTT.

This clonotype was counted only a few times. The V call is TRBV29-1, the J call TRBJ1-1; D ambiguous. CDR3 length: 12 residues. The germline V and J ends were trimmed by 5 bases and 4 bases, with 11 bases remaining between them. Germline values: CDR1 SQVTM, CDR2 ANQGSEA. Here the CDR3 reads CSVTDLGTEAFF. CDR3 nucleotides: TGCAGCGTTACCGACTTGGGCACTGAAGCTTTCTTT.

This clonotype was picked up a small number of times. The gene calls are TRBV5-5 and TRBJ1-5, with TRBD1 as a possible D gene (5 bases). The length of the CDR3 is 16 residues. CDR1 is SGHKS, CDR2 YYEKEE, per germline (reference sequence). Deletions cut 4 bases from V and 4 bases from J, with 18 bases between. The CDR3 DNA sequence: TGTGCCAGCAGCATCACACCGGGACGAAAAAATCAGCCCCAGCATTTT. Its translation is CASSITPGRKNQPQHF.

The chain has TRBV30 and TRBJ2-7; D is unclear. The ends were cut back, 0 bases at V and 5 bases at J, with 14 bases in the middle. The CDR3 has 14 residues. In germline, CDR1 is GTSNPN, CDR2 SVGIG (reference sequence). The CDR3, as DNA: TGTGCCTGGAGTGTAGGCCGGGCCCCTCACGAGCAGTACTTC. It encodes CAWSVGRAPHEQYF.

The chain is built from TRBV5-1 and TRBJ2-2, with D uncertain. This CDR3 is built from 15 residues. V dropped 3 bases and J dropped 1 base, with 10 bases sitting between them. The germline V gene encodes CDR1 SGHRS and CDR2 YFSETQ. The DNA for the CDR3 is TGCGCCAGCAGCTCCAATGACGGGAACACCGGGGAGCTGTTTTTT. It translates to CASSSNDGNTGELFF.

This clonotype was counted ten times or more. The chain uses TRBV7-2 and TRBJ1-2, with D uncertain. V lost 1 base to trimming and J lost 4 bases, with 7 bases between them. CDR1 is SGHTA and CDR2 is FQGNSA in the germline V gene. The length of the CDR3 is 13 residues. In DNA form, the CDR3 reads TGTGCCAGCAGCTTAGGTGTCTCCTATGGCTACACCTTC. Its protein is CASSLGVSYGYTF.

The chain is built from TRBV28 and TRBJ1-1, with D maybe TRBD1 (5 bases). Per the germline V gene, CDR1 is MDHEN and CDR2 is SYDVKM. CDR3 length: 15 residues. V was cut by 1 base and J by 11 bases, with 20 bases left in between. The DNA of the CDR3 is TGTGCCAGCAGTTTATACGTAAAATTGGGGGTGGAGGCTTTCTTT. Its protein product is CASSLYVKLGVEAFF.

This clonotype occurred once. The V gene is TRBV3-1, the J gene TRBJ2-1; TRBD2 agrees at 13 bases. In germline, CDR1 is LGHDT, CDR2 YNNKEL (reference sequence). This CDR3 comprises 15 residues. V shed 6 bases, J shed 7 bases, and the junction held 6 bases outside the gene matches. CDR3 region: CASRQTSGRRNEQFF. The CDR3 DNA reads TGTGCCAGCAGACAGACTAGCGGGAGGCGGAATGAGCAGTTCTTC.

The V and J genes are TRBV5-4 and TRBJ2-5, with 9 nucleotides matching TRBD1. CDR3 length: 15 residues. Germline CDR1 reads SGHNT; CDR2 reads YYREEE (reference sequence). After removal of 4 bases from V and 4 bases from J, the junction contained 8 bases not matched to a gene. The CDR3 coding sequence is TGTGCCAGCAGCCCCACAGGGGGCGAGGGAGAGACCCAGTACTTC. This sequence encodes CASSPTGGEGETQYF.

This clonotype was seen more than once but under ten times. CDR3: CATSRTSGSEQYF. For the CDR3, the DNA is TGTGCCACCTCACGGACTAGCGGGAGCGAGCAGTACTTC. This sequence joins TRBV24-1 and TRBJ2-7; 13 nucleotides match TRBD2. The CDR3 is made up of 13 amino acids. The germline V gene encodes CDR1 KGHDR and CDR2 SFDVKD. Trimming took 9 bases from V and 6 from J; bases not matched to a gene: 4.

The chain combines TRBV6-2 or TRBV6-3 with TRBJ2-7; 9 bases are shared with TRBD1. CDR3 length: 14 amino acids. Germline trimming cut 7 bases from V and 2 bases from J; bases unmatched to any gene: 6. Germline-derived CDR1 and CDR2 are MNHEY and SVGEGT. The CDR3 sequence: CASTQTGGAYEQYF. The CDR3 DNA reads as TGTGCCAGCACTCAGACAGGGGGTGCCTACGAGCAGTACTTC.